These T cell receptor beta chains were read from a single sample in a study of CD8 T cells in ankylosing spondylitis. TCRdb reprocessed the 5' RACE reads with MiXCR, giving one entry per CDR3 protein. The data show 800,000 to 900,000 distinct CDR3 sequences, with 12% seen just once and less than 0.65% held by the top ten. The material sequenced was blood, either unsorted or a sorted T cell fraction (not recorded which). These receptors came from a male donor with ankylosing spondylitis. CDR3s include the opening cysteine and the closing phenylalanine or tryptophan. The D gene is left open where the match is weak. Clone sizes are given selectively: once, few, many, or a class where the clone is expanded.

d_call | clone_size | j_call | v_call | cdr3_nt | cdr3_aa
TRBD1 | NA | TRBJ1-2 | TRBV29-1 | TGCAGCGTCGACAGGGGGCCGGCTAGGTATACTAATGGCTACACCTTC | CSVDRGPARYTNGYTF
NA | NA | TRBJ1-4 | TRBV4-3 | TGCGCCAGCAGCCAAGACCCGGGGCAGGGGAATGAAAAACTGTTTTTT | CASSQDPGQGNEKLFF
TRBD1 | NA | TRBJ2-5 | TRBV18 | TGTGCCAGCTCACCAGCCGGGACAGAGTACCAAGAGACCCAGTACTTC | CASSPAGTEYQETQYF
TRBD2 | few | TRBJ2-7 | TRBV5-1 | TGCGCCAGCAGCTCTAGCGGAGGGGCGCCCTACGAGCAGTACTTC | CASSSSGGAPYEQYF
NA | few | TRBJ2-2 | TRBV20-1 | TGCAGTGCTAGCTGGGACACCGGGGAGCTGTTTTTT | CSASWDTGELFF
NA | few | TRBJ1-4 | TRBV20-1 | TGCAGTGCTAGACGACACAGGGCGGGGGATGAAAAACTGTTTTTT | CSARRHRAGDEKLFF
NA | few | TRBJ2-7 | TRBV20-1 | TGCAGTGCTCCCCGGATGGGATCCTACGAGCAGTACTTC | CSAPRMGSYEQYF
NA | few | TRBJ1-3 | TRBV5-1 | TGCGCCAGCAGCCCAGATTACTCTGGAAACACCATATATTTT | CASSPDYSGNTIYF
NA | few | TRBJ1-6 | TRBV7-2 | TGTGCCAGCAGATTAGGAGGTCGGTTATCACCCCTCCACTTT | CASRLGGRLSPLHF
NA | few | TRBJ2-7 | TRBV6-2/TRBV6-3 | TGTGCCAGCAGTCCCCCCGGGACAAGGTCGTCATCTAACGAGCAGTACTTC | CASSPPGTRSSSNEQYF
TRBD2 | many | TRBJ2-1 | TRBV24-1 | TGTGCCACCAGTGACACCGGGACTAGGATCTACAATGAGCAGTTCTTC | CATSDTGTRIYNEQFF
NA | few | TRBJ2-6 | TRBV7-3 | TGTGCCAGCAGTAGGGGAAGATGGTCCGGGGCCAACGTCCTGACTTTC | CASSRGRWSGANVLTF
NA | NA | TRBJ2-3 | TRBV5-6 | TGTGCCAGCAGCGGGATAGGCGGGAGCACAGATACGCAGTATTTT | CASSGIGGSTDTQYF
NA | few | TRBJ2-7 | TRBV12-3/TRBV12-4 | TGTGCCAGCAAAAGTGTAAACTCCTACGAGCAGTACTTC | CASKSVNSYEQYF
TRBD1 | NA | TRBJ2-7 | TRBV2 | TGTGCCAGCAGTAATGGTCCAGGGGGCTACTACGAGCAGTACTTC | CASSNGPGGYYEQYF
NA | NA | TRBJ1-6 | TRBV5-1 | TGCGCCAGCAGCTTGGATGGCATTAATTCACCCCTCCACTTT | CASSLDGINSPLHF
NA | few | TRBJ1-1 | TRBV5-1 | TGCGCCAGCAGCCTCATTGACAGCGGCGGAGCTTTCTTT | CASSLIDSGGAFF
NA | NA | TRBJ2-7 | TRBV25-1 | TGTGCCAGCAGTTGGGAGGGGGCAGGCGAGCAGTACTTC | CASSWEGAGEQYF
NA | few | TRBJ2-6 | TRBV5-1 | TGCGCCAGCAGCCCAGGTGCTGGGGCCAACGTCCTGACTTTC | CASSPGAGANVLTF
NA | NA | TRBJ2-7 | TRBV4-3 | TGCGCCAGCAGCCAGGCCCTCAGGGGAACTCAGAGCTTC | CASSQALRGTQSF
NA | many | TRBJ2-7 | TRBV5-1 | TGCGCCAGCAGCTTGAACACGCCCTACGAGCAGTACTTC | CASSLNTPYEQYF
NA | NA | TRBJ2-2 | TRBV24-1 | TGTGCCACCAGTGACTCGACAAGAGCGAACACCGGGGAGCTGTTTTTT | CATSDSTRANTGELFF